Included here is one TCR beta chain sequence, with context. Its antigen is not identified. V was trimmed by 3 bases and J by 5 bases, leaving 14 bases between them. CDR1 LNHDA and CDR2 SQIVND come from the germline V gene (reference sequence). The CDR3 is 15 residues long. This specimen belongs to a study of T cell repertoires in cytomegalovirus infection. TCRdb ran MiXCR on the reads and lists one entry per CDR3 protein. Of fewer than 1,000,000 distinct CDR3 sequences in the sample, around a third are singletons; the top ten hold over 12%. The rearrangement uses TRBV19 and TRBJ2-1, with TRBD1 as a possible D gene (6 bases). The sequence derives from a human donor in good health (CMV status not recorded). Some clones in this sample may be carry-over from other donors' samples. The sequencing used cultured CD8+ T cells from PBMCs, collected from culture after CMV antigen stimulation. The CDR3 DNA reads as TGTGCCAGTAGTATTGTCTCAGGGGTCAACAATGAGCAGTTCTTC. Its protein is CASSIVSGVNNEQFF.